This TCR beta chain was found in a study of T-cell memory formation after mild COVID-19. Broader study findings: Certain responding clones were present in pre-infection memory, suggesting participation of cross-reactive memory. Nothing showed for sure that second-wave clones peaking on day 37 were SARS-CoV-2 specific.

About this clonotype: Its cognate antigen is unknown.

CDR1 is MNHEY, CDR2 SVGEGT, per germline. V was pared by 4 bases and J by 0 bases, with 4 bases of the junction left unmatched. The CDR3 consists of 15 residues. TCRdb itself ran the 5' RACE reads through MiXCR, one entry per CDR3 protein. Of about 340,000 distinct CDR3 sequences listed, roughly 13% are singletons. This TCR came from a man younger than 35 who had mild COVID-19 (a few samples of this study predate the infection). Cell type and time point are not known. The sequencing input was PBMCs or a T cell subset sorted from them (not recorded which). The chain has TRBV6-2 or TRBV6-3 and TRBJ2-3; 7 nucleotides align to TRBD2. CDR3 nucleotides: TGTGCCAGCAGTTGGCTAGCGGCGAGCACAGATACGCAGTATTTT. As protein: CASSWLAASTDTQYF.